Detailed here is one TCR beta chain. Its antigen is currently unknown. This sample stems from a study of OX40 agonist ivuxolimab in advanced cancers. Study-level background: Participants averaged approximately 60 years of age (range roughly 23 to 85) and were less than 85% male.

V was pared by 6 bases and J by 11 bases, with 7 bases of the junction left unmatched. CDR3 length: 13 residues. Germline V gene data show CDR1 as SNHLY and CDR2 as FYNNEI. General study points: Normalized T-cell clonal expansion was also low in some nonresponders.

TCRdb's copy holds only in-frame clones and misses some; the assay was immunoSEQ multiplex PCR. The sample lists about 78,000 clones; about 90% were seen once. The clonotype originates from an adult with an advanced solid tumor such as melanoma, head and neck, liver or kidney cancer. The chain combines TRBV2 with TRBJ1-1, with TRBD1 identical over 12 bases. The sequences come from CD4+ or CD8+ T cells sorted from blood, collected in a trial of the OX40 agonist ivuxolimab. The CDR3 reads CASSSGTGGLAFF. Written as DNA, the CDR3 is TGTGCCAGCAGCTCCGGGACAGGGGGCTTGGCTTTCTTT.